The T cell receptor (beta chain) under discussion was sequenced for a study of response to subunit inactivated influenza vaccine. Using its own MiXCR run on the RT-PCR reads, TCRdb lists one record per CDR3 protein. This table holds about 780,000 distinct CDR3 sequences, about 18% found once. The CDR3 is made up of 14 amino acids. Germline values: CDR1 WNHNN, CDR2 SYGVQD (reference sequence). The V end lost 5 bases, the J end lost 5 bases, and 15 bases lay between the germline ends. The TCR sequence derives from a man aged 50 or older who received an inactivated influenza vaccine. The material was PBMCs from blood, obtained approximately 5 days after vaccination. The V and J genes are TRBV10-1 and TRBJ2-5, with D possibly matching TRBD2 (6 bases). The CDR3 DNA is TGCGCCAGCAGTTCTGGGGGGTCGAAGGAGACCCAGTACTTC. It specifies CASSSGGSKETQYF.